These 26 T cell receptor beta chains came from one sample sequenced in a study of tumor-infiltrating lymphocytes in primary liver carcinoma. Starting from 500 ng of total RNA, TCR beta cDNA was produced with a primer in the constant region. Library construction for TCR beta comprised three nested multiplex PCR rounds performed with slightly modified ARM-PCR. Two initial PCR rounds of around 9 cycles each paired TRBV1-TRBV30 forward primers with a C-beta reverse primer. MiXCR was run by TCRdb on the multiplex PCR reads, yielding one entry per CDR3 protein. The sample contains tens of thousands of distinct CDR3 sequences, around 78% of which appear only once. Taking about 18-30 mg of unsorted bulk tissue, the authors co-extracted RNA and DNA. What was sequenced was liver tumor tissue from sampling region 5. Noted subset: tumor region T5, tumor centre. These TCRs come from a man aged 35 to 55 with primary liver carcinoma and hepatitis B virus infection.

The rearrangement links TRBV5-4 to TRBJ2-7; the D gene is possibly TRBD1 (6 bases). TRBJ2-1 matches the DNA end more closely, so the J call is doubtful. This CDR3 contains 13 residues. The germline V gene encodes CDR1 SGHNT and CDR2 YYREEE (reference sequence). CDR3 nucleotide sequence: TGTGCCAGCAGCCGCATCCACAGGGCTGAGCAGTTCTTC. It translates to CASSRIHRAEQFF.

Turning to this clonotype: A read error may be the cause here, since a much bigger clone is one base away. Likely a read error: the CDR3 ends without its conserved phenylalanine or tryptophan. V is TRBV28 and J is TRBJ2-1, with 7 positions matching TRBD1. This CDR3 has 12 residues. CDR1 and CDR2 (germline): MDHEN, SYDVKM. V shed 4 bases, J shed 9 bases, and the junction held 3 bases outside the gene matches. Here the CDR3 DNA reads TGTGCCAGCAGTTCACAGGGGATTGAGCAGTTCTCC. This encodes CASSSQGIEQFS.

A word on this clonotype: Since no conserved phenylalanine or tryptophan closes the CDR3, a read error is the likely cause. This sequence joins TRBV11-2 and TRBJ1-4; D gene uncertain. Per the germline V gene, CDR1 is SGHAT and CDR2 is FQNNGV. Trimming stripped 5 bases from V and 7 bases from J, with 20 bases between. The CDR3 spans 16 residues. The DNA of the CDR3 is TGTGCCAGCAGCAAGACTCCAGGTGGAACGACTGAAAAACTGTTTTAT. Translating gives CASSKTPGGTTEKLFY.

As for this clonotype: This may be a read error, as it is one base from a much larger clone. The chain couples TRBV28 to TRBJ2-1; D is unclear. The CDR3 has 15 residues. Germline V gene sequence: CDR1 MDHEN, CDR2 SYDVKM. The ends were cut back, 5 bases at V and 4 bases at J, with 15 bases in the middle. The CDR3 bases are TGTGCCAGCAGTGGGAACAGCCCCACTTACAATGAGCAGTTCTTC. Encoded protein: CASSGNSPTYNEQFF.

In the case of this clonotype: At one end the junction does not follow the germline gene, possibly because of a read error. This chain joins TRBV12-3 or TRBV12-4 and TRBJ2-1, with TRBD2 identical over 7 bases. The CDR3 spans 13 residues. The CDR3 protein is CVSGPGGYNEQSF. The CDR3 DNA sequence: TGTGTCAGTGGACCGGGAGGCTACAATGAGCAGTCCTTC.

By sample share, this clonotype is medium-sized. The chain combines TRBV6-5 with TRBJ2-7; 12 bases agree with TRBD2. After removal of 6 bases from V and 2 bases from J, the junction contained 8 bases not matched to a gene. CDR1 is MNHEY, CDR2 SVGAGI, per germline. This CDR3 is 16 amino acids long. The CDR3: CASRREGLAGTYEQYF. DNA for the CDR3: TGTGCCAGCAGACGAGAAGGACTAGCGGGGACCTACGAGCAGTACTTC.

Comment on this clonotype: The CDR3 end shows no conserved phenylalanine or tryptophan, and so a read error is likely. The chain has TRBV14 and TRBJ2-7, with D uncertain. Germline V lookup: CDR1 SGHDN, CDR2 FVKESK. This CDR3 has 14 amino acids. The CDR3 here is CASNQGRSWGEQYL. CDR3 DNA sequence: TGTGCCAGCAACCAAGGGCGGAGTTGGGGCGAGCAGTACTTG.

With regard to this clonotype: One junction end does not reproduce the germline sequence, and a read error may be involved. V is TRBV11-2 and J is TRBJ2-1; D call uncertain. The CDR3 length is 14 residues. Germline CDR1 is SGHAT and CDR2 is FQNNGV. CDR3: CASSLYRLVSEHFF. Here the CDR3 DNA reads TGTGCAAGCAGCTTATACCGGCTAGTAAGTGAGCATTTCTTC.

A remark on this clonotype: Sequence at one end of the junction differs from germline and may be a read error. The chain carries TRBV6-5 and TRBJ2-6, with D possibly matching TRBD1 (5 bases). Germline V gene data show CDR1 as MNHEY and CDR2 as SVGAGI. This CDR3 has 14 residues. The CDR3 reads CASGGVSGANVLTF. CDR3 bases: TGTGCCAGCGGTGGAGTCTCTGGGGCCAACGTCCTGACTTTT.

Comments on this clonotype: Relative to the germline gene, one junction end is altered; a read error may explain this. V and J are TRBV11-2 and TRBJ2-5, with a tentative D call TRBD2 (5 bases). This CDR3 region has 18 residues. Germline V lookup: CDR1 SGHAT, CDR2 FQNNGV. CDR3 protein: CASSLARLALEKNDTQCF. In DNA, the CDR3 is TGTGCCAGCAGCTTAGCGAGGCTAGCCCTGGAAAAAAACGATACCCAGTGCTTC.

Remarks on this clonotype: The germline gene is not matched at one end of the junction; a read error may be the cause. The chain links TRBV6-2 or TRBV6-3 to TRBJ1-5; D is possibly TRBD1 (5 bases). The germline V gene encodes CDR1 MNHEY and CDR2 SVGEGT. The CDR3 has 15 residues. The DNA for the CDR3 is TGTGCTAGTACCCTCGACAGTTATAGCAATCAGCCCCAGCGTTTT. Its translation: CASTLDSYSNQPQRF.

Points on this clonotype: A read error may produce the germline difference seen at one junction end. CDR3 nucleotides: TGTGCCAGCAGCTACTCCGACAGAAACTCCTACGAGCAGTATTTC. Translating it yields CASSYSDRNSYEQYF. The chain joins TRBV6-5 to TRBJ2-7; D might be TRBD1 (5 bases). This CDR3 contains 15 residues. CDR1 MNHEY and CDR2 SVGAGI come from the germline V gene.

Comments on this clonotype: A clone one base away is much larger, so this may be a read error. The rearrangement links TRBV2 to TRBJ2-7; 7 positions agree with TRBD1. The germline gives CDR1 SNHLY, CDR2 FYNNEI. The CDR3 is 12 amino acids. This CDR3 is CVSSDGQDEQYF. In nucleotides, the CDR3 is TGTGTCAGCAGTGACGGACAGGACGAGCAGTACTTC.

The chain recombines TRBV5-1 with TRBJ2-1, with 8 bases fitting TRBD2. The V gene's germline CDR1 is SGHRS and CDR2 YFSETQ. Germline trimming cut 8 bases from V and 9 bases from J; bases unmatched to any gene: 19. The CDR3 is 16 amino acids. The CDR3 coding sequence is TGCGCCAGTAGCCCAGCCGGGACTAGGGTGAGGGGTGAGCAGTTCTTC. Translating gives CASSPAGTRVRGEQFF.

Points on this clonotype: One end of the junction does not line up with germline, which may come from a read error. The CDR3 loop is CASSYNWDAQEIQYF. CDR3 coding DNA: TGTGCCAGCAGTTACAACTGGGATGCACAAGAGATCCAGTACTTC. The chain combines TRBV6-5 with TRBJ2-5; unclear D gene. This CDR3 has 15 amino acids. Germline assignment: CDR1 MNHEY and CDR2 SVGAGI.

This clonotype appeared a few times. The CDR3 end shows no conserved phenylalanine or tryptophan, and so a read error is likely. The chain joins TRBV5-5 to TRBJ1-1; D perhaps matches TRBD1 (5 bases). Looked up from germline, CDR1 is SGHKS and CDR2 is YYEKEE (reference sequence). V shed 0 bases and J shed 0 bases, with 15 bases lying between them. The CDR3 runs to 17 residues. The CDR3 DNA follows: TGTGCCAGCAGCTTGGGGGACCGGTCCAGCATGAACACTGAAGCTTTCTTA. Encoded protein: CASSLGDRSSMNTEAFL.

This clonotype turned up a few times. A read error may explain this, as a much larger clone is one base away. The chain has TRBV6-5 and TRBJ1-5; D may be TRBD1 (5 bases). CDR1 is MNHEY, CDR2 SVGAGI, per germline. This CDR3 has 18 amino acids. The V end was cut by 3 bases, the J end by 3 bases, with 21 bases between. The CDR3 bases are TGTGCCAGCAGTTATACCCGGCCGACAGCCACTAACAATCAGCCCCAGCATTTT. Translated, it gives CASSYTRPTATNNQPQHF.

The genes are TRBV4-2 and TRBJ1-1; a possible D gene is TRBD1 (5 bases). V was shortened by 2 bases and J by 7 bases, with 14 bases between the two germline ends. There are 14 residues in the CDR3. CDR1 is LGHNA and CDR2 is YNFKEQ in the germline V gene. CDR3 amino acids: CASSQLGEESEAFF. In nucleotides, the CDR3 is TGTGCCAGCAGCCAACTAGGGGAAGAGAGTGAAGCTTTCTTT.

Note on this clonotype: Since no conserved phenylalanine or tryptophan closes the CDR3, a read error is the likely cause. The rearrangement links TRBV4-1 to TRBJ1-6, with TRBD1 as a possible D gene (6 bases). V was shortened by 3 bases and J by 12 bases, with 21 bases between the two germline ends. Germline CDR1 reads MGHRA; CDR2 reads YSYEKL. This CDR3 is built from 16 residues. CDR3 amino acids: CASSHHLPGADLPLHS. In DNA form, the CDR3 reads TGCGCCAGCAGCCACCACCTACCGGGGGCGGATTTACCCCTCCACTCT.

This clonotype was counted between two and nine times. The rearrangement joins TRBV4-3 to TRBJ2-3; D possibly corresponds to TRBD2 (6 bases). CDR1 and CDR2 (germline): LGHNA, YSLEER. The CDR3 covers 18 residues. The CDR3 here is CVCSQHPLGGTSTDTQYF. CDR3 nucleotides: TGCGTCTGCAGCCAGCACCCCCTTGGCGGGACTAGCACAGATACGCAGTATTTT.

A note on this clonotype: This CDR3 fails to terminate in the conserved phenylalanine or tryptophan, so it likely reflects a read error. The chain links TRBV4-1 to TRBJ2-7, with TRBD2 matching 7 bases. The CDR3 sequence is 16 residues long. Germline V gives CDR1 MGHRA, CDR2 YSYEKL. The CDR3 region is CASGQEWREMWYEQYS. Written as DNA, the CDR3 is TGCGCCAGCGGCCAAGAGTGGCGGGAGATGTGGTACGAGCAGTACTCC.

About this clonotype itself: The junction shows a germline mismatch at one end, possibly a read error. The J gene is TRBJ2-7, the V gene TRBV12-3 or TRBV12-4, with 8 bases fitting TRBD2. CDR3 length: 19 residues. Here the CDR3 DNA reads TGTGCAAGCAGTTTCTCAAGGGTGAAGCGGGAGCGTTTATCCTACAAGCAGTACTTC. As protein: CASSFSRVKRERLSYKQYF.

This clonotype is judged medium-sized. Because the CDR3 is missing its conserved closing phenylalanine or tryptophan, this is likely a read error. The chain uses TRBV11-2 and TRBJ1-2; TRBD1 matches 7 bases. Germline lookup yields CDR1 SGHAT and CDR2 FQNNGV. This CDR3 comprises 13 residues. Trimming took 5 bases from V and 8 from J; bases not matched to a gene: 8. The CDR3 DNA is TGTGCCAGCAGCCAAACAGGGGTTAGCGGCTACACCCTC. Translating it yields CASSQTGVSGYTL.

On this clonotype: No conserved phenylalanine or tryptophan is present at the end of the CDR3, so a read error is the likely explanation. This sequence joins TRBV4-1 and TRBJ1-1, with D perhaps TRBD1 (6 bases). CDR1 is MGHRA, CDR2 YSYEKL, per germline. The CDR3 consists of 15 residues. The CDR3 sequence is CASSRTWTENPEAFL. The CDR3 DNA reads TGCGCCAGCAGCCGTACATGGACAGAGAACCCTGAAGCTTTCCTT.

For this clonotype: The junction shows a germline mismatch at one end, possibly a read error. This rearrangement joins TRBV11-2 to TRBJ2-2; the D gene is possibly TRBD2 (5 bases). Germline-derived CDR1 and CDR2 are SGHAT and FQNNGV. The CDR3 is 15 amino acids. This CDR3 reads CVSSFAGSNTGELFF. Here the CDR3 DNA reads TGTGTCAGCAGCTTTGCAGGATCGAACACCGGGGAGCTGTTTTTC. Looking up the rest from reference TRBV11-2 and TRBJ2-2 gives the full variable domain: EAGVAQSPRYKIIEKRQSVAFWCNPISGHATLYWYQQILGQGPKLLIQFQNNGVVDDSQLPKDRFSAERLKGVDSTLKIQPAKLEDSAVYLCVSSFAGSNTGELFFGEGSRLTVL.

Note on this clonotype: Mismatch with germline at one junction end may stem from a read error. The chain carries TRBV12-3 or TRBV12-4 and TRBJ2-1, with D perhaps matching TRBD2 (5 bases). The CDR3 is 13 amino acids. The CDR3 here is CASSLVATHERLF. The CDR3 DNA reads as TGTGCCAGCAGTTTGGTTGCAACCCATGAGCGGCTCTTC.